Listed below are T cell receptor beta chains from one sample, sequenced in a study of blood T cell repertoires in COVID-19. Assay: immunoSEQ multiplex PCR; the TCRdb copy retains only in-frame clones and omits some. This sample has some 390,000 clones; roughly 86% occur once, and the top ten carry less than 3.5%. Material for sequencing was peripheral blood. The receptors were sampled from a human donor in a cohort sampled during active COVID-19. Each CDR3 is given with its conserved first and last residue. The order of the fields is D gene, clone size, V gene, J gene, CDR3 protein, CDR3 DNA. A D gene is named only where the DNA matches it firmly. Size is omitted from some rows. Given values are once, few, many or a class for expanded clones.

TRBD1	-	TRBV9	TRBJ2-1	CASSVQGVNYNEQFF	TGTGCCAGCAGCGTCCAGGGGGTTAACTACAATGAGCAGTTCTTC
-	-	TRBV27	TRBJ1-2	CASSLTGSYGYTF	TGTGCCAGCAGTTTAACGGGGTCATATGGCTACACCTTC
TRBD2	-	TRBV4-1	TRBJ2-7	CASSRGLAAGYEQYF	TGCGCCAGCAGCCGCGGACTAGCGGCCGGCTACGAGCAGTACTTC
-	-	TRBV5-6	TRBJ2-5	CASSSSQGTETQYF	TGTGCCAGCAGCTCCTCACAGGGTACAGAGACCCAGTACTTC
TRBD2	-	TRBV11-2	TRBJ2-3	CATPSGPGGTDTQYF	TGTGCCACCCCTAGCGGGCCCGGGGGCACAGATACGCAGTATTTT
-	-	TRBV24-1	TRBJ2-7	CATSEAGGNSYEQYF	TGTGCCACCAGTGAAGCGGGTGGGAACTCCTACGAGCAGTACTTC
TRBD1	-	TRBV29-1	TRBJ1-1	CSVATGQGLGEAFF	TGCAGCGTTGCAACAGGACAGGGGCTGGGTGAAGCTTTCTTT
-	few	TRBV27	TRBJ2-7	CASSLLGESYEQYF	TGTGCCAGCAGTTTACTAGGGGAATCCTACGAGCAGTACTTC
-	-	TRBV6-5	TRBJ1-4	CASSYRAGVAEKLFF	TGTGCCAGCAGTTACCGAGCGGGGGTGGCGGAAAAACTGTTTTTT
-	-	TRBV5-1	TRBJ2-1	CASSLPGEKYNEQFF	TGCGCCAGCAGCTTGCCGGGGGAGAAATACAATGAGCAGTTCTTC
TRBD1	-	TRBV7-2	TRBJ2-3	CASSSGTDDTQYF	TGTGCCAGCAGCTCCGGGACAGACGATACGCAGTATTTT
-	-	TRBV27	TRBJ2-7	CASTLVGPSYEQYF	TGTGCCAGCACCCTGGTCGGTCCCTCCTACGAGCAGTACTTC
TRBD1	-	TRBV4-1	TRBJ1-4	CASSQQGAGEKLFF	TGCGCCAGCAGCCAACAGGGGGCAGGGGAAAAACTGTTTTTT